This T cell receptor beta chain was identified during a study of blood T cell repertoires in COVID-19. Study as a whole: Samples taken during acute and convalescent COVID-19 were collected in the United States, Italy and Spain. PBMCs, B-cell-depleted T cells, or T cells were the source of the cDNA or gDNA that made up the material.

This clone was recorded a few times. In the authors' methods: Amplifying reference gene primers gave estimates of nucleated cell counts. Clones were sequenced by immunoSEQ multiplex PCR, and TCRdb holds only the in-frame ones, with some missing. For V, J and clone size, that table is used; D and trimming come from the DNA. Of around 200,000 clones in the sample, 70% to 85% were seen once. CDR3 length: 14 amino acids. Trimming stripped 5 bases from V and 4 bases from J, with 12 bases between. Germline V gene sequence: CDR1 SEHNR, CDR2 FQNEAQ (reference sequence). The receptor's source is a woman in her forties or fifties with acute or convalescent COVID-19. The V call is TRBV7-9, the J call TRBJ1-5; D is uncertain. The sequencing sample was made of peripheral blood. DNA of the CDR3: TGTGCCAGCAGCCCTACGGGTGGAAATCAGCCCCAGCATTTT. Translated: CASSPTGGNQPQHF.